Listed below are T cell receptor beta chains from one sample, sequenced in a study of shared clonotypes between healthy human individuals. Sequencing used immunoSEQ multiplex PCR; TCRdb keeps in-frame clones, though not all of them. This sample has about 590,000 clones, with over 95% found just once. The sequenced material came from naive CD8+ T cells sorted from blood. These receptors were obtained from a woman aged 30 to 39 in good health. CDR3s include the opening cysteine and the closing phenylalanine or tryptophan. D genes are given only for firm matches. A row's size may be missing; if present it is once, few, many or a size class.

d_call,j_call,v_call,clone_size,cdr3_aa,cdr3_nt
-,TRBJ2-5,TRBV14,-,CASSQEGREQYF,TGTGCCAGCAGCCAAGAGGGCCGGGAGCAGTACTTC
-,TRBJ2-1,TRBV28,-,CASSGYNEQFF,TGTGCCAGCAGTGGGTACAATGAGCAGTTCTTC
TRBD1,TRBJ2-1,TRBV28,-,CASSLPDRDEQFF,TGTGCCAGCAGTCTCCCGGACAGGGATGAGCAGTTCTTC
TRBD2,TRBJ2-5,TRBV11-2,-,CASSLARTGTSGSKQYF,TGTGCCAGCAGCTTAGCGAGAACCGGGACTAGCGGATCTAAGCAGTACTTC
TRBD2,TRBJ2-7,TRBV27,-,CASKIKGLGTYEQYF,TGTGCCAGCAAAATCAAAGGACTAGGAACCTACGAGCAGTACTTC
TRBD1,TRBJ2-7,TRBV6-5,-,CASSTGTANYEQYF,TGTGCCAGCAGTACCGGGACAGCCAACTACGAGCAGTACTTC
-,TRBJ2-7,TRBV5-1,once,CASSYSGGDYEQYF,TGCGCCAGCAGTTATAGCGGAGGGGACTACGAGCAGTACTTC
-,TRBJ2-7,TRBV11-2,-,CASSSYTAVGGHEQYF,TGTGCCAGCAGCTCATATACAGCGGTTGGCGGCCACGAGCAGTACTTC
-,TRBJ1-6,TRBV27,once,CASTDRQGTGHSPLHF,TGTGCCAGCACCGACCGGCAGGGTACGGGGCATTCACCCCTCCACTTT
-,TRBJ2-5,TRBV7-7,-,CASSSRTLETQYF,TGTGCCAGCAGCTCCCGCACCCTCGAGACCCAGTACTTC
-,TRBJ2-1,TRBV6-6,once,CASSLDINSYNEQFF,TGTGCCAGCAGTCTTGATATTAACTCCTACAATGAGCAGTTCTTC
TRBD1,TRBJ1-2,TRBV27,-,CASTSTGSYGYTF,TGTGCCAGCACCTCGACAGGGAGCTATGGCTACACCTTC
-,TRBJ2-7,TRBV7-9,once,CASSARDGRSYEQYF,TGTGCCAGCAGCGCCCGCGACGGAAGATCGTACGAGCAGTACTTC
TRBD2,TRBJ2-1,TRBV30,-,CAWAGLAGTNEQFF,TGTGCCTGGGCCGGACTAGCGGGAACCAATGAGCAGTTCTTC
-,TRBJ2-7,TRBV27,once,CASSLYASGLGEQYF,TGTGCCAGCAGTTTATATGCTAGTGGGTTGGGCGAGCAGTACTTC